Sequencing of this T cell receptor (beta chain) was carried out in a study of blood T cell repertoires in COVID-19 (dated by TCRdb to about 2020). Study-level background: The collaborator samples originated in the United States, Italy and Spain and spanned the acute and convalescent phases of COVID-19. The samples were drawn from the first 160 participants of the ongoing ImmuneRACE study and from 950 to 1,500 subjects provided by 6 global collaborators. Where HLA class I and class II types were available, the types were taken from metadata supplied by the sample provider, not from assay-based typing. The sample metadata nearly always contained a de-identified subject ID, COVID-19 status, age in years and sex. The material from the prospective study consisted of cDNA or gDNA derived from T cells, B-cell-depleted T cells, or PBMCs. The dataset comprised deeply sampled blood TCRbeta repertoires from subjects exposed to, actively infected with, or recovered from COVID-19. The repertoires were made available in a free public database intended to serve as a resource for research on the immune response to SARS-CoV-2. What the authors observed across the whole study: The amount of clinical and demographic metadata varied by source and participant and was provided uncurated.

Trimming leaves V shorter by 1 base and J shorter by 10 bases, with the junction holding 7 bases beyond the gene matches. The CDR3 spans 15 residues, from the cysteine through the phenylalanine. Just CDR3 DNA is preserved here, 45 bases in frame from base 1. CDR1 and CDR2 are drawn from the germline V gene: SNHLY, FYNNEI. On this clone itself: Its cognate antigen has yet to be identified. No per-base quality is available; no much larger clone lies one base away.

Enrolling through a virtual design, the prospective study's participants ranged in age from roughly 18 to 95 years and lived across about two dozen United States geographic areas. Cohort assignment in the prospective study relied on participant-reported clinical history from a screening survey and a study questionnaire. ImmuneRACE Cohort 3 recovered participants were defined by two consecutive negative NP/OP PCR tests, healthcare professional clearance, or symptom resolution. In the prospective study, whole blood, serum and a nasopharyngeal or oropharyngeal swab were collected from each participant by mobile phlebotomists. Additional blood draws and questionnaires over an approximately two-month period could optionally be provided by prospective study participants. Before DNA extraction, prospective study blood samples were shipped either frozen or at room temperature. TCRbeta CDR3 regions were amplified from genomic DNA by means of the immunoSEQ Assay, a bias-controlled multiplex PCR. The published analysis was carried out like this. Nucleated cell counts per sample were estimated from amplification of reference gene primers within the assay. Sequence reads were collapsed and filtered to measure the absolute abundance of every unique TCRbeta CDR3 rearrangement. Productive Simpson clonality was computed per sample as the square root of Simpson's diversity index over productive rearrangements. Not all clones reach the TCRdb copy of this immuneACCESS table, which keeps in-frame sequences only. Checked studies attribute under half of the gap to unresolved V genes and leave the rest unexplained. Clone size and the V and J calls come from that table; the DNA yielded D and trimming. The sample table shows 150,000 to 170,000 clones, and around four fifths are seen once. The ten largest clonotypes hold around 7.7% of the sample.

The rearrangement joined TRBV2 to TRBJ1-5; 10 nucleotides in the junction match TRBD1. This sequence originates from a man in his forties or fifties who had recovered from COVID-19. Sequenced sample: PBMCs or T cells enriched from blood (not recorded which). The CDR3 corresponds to CASSEGGQGLGPQHF. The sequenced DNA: TGTGCCAGCAGTGAAGGGGGACAGGGGCTGGGCCCCCAGCATTTT.